This record looks at one T cell receptor beta chain sequence and its context. Its antigen is unidentified. This sample was included in a study of Ad26.COV2.S vaccination and SARS-CoV-2 variants. Study background: Intramuscularly, Ad26.COV2.S was given either once or twice, 56 days apart.

Whole-study findings and limits: Analyses of TCR breadth and depth may have underestimated total T cell responses.

Trimming stripped 7 bases from V and 3 bases from J, with 10 bases between. CDR1 and CDR2 from the germline V gene are MNHNY and SVGAGI (reference sequence). The CDR3 covers 13 residues. Treatment defined: about 20 received Ad26.COV2.S at low or high dose, single or two shots; about 5 received placebo; per-sample allocation not given. Sampling was performed 63 days after the first vaccine or placebo injection. Spike of the Wuhan-strain SARS-CoV-2 was expressed by an Ad26 vector, which formed the vaccine. Measured with immunoSEQ multiplex PCR; TCRdb has only the in-frame clones, and not every one. The data show roughly 320,000 clones, about nine tenths seen once.

The sequences come from peripheral blood, collected in a trial of Ad26.COV2.S vaccine versus placebo. The chain employs TRBV6-6 and TRBJ1-3, with TRBD1 as a possible D gene (5 bases). The source is a person between 18 and 59 years old who received the Ad26.COV2.S COVID-19 vaccine or a placebo. CDR3 sequence: CASIRDGGNTIYF. For the CDR3, the DNA is TGTGCCAGCATCCGGGACGGTGGAAACACCATATATTTT.